The 7 T cell receptor beta chains in this list originate from one sample, sequenced in a study of tumor and adjacent non-tumor tissue in lung cancer. No cell sorting was done before RNA was extracted from the tissue. Three rounds of nested PCR, following a modified ARM-PCR protocol, produced the TCRbeta library. TCRdb reanalysed the multiplex PCR reads using MiXCR and keeps one entry per CDR3 protein. The sample lists under 250,000 distinct CDR3 sequences, 60% to 75% occurring once. The specimen was lung tumor tissue. These receptors all come from a man between 60 and 75 years old with non-small cell lung cancer.

V gene TRBV12-3 or TRBV12-4 combines with J gene TRBJ2-7; possibly TRBD1 for D (6 bases). The CDR3 is 17 amino acids. Deletions cut 4 bases from V and 0 bases from J, with 19 bases between. CDR3 residues: CASSSTRDRLNSYEQYF. DNA for the CDR3: TGTGCCAGCAGTTCAACGCGAGACAGGCTAAACTCCTACGAGCAGTACTTC.

A word on this clonotype: This may stem from a read error, because a much larger clone lies one nucleotide away. The chain carries TRBV6-6 and TRBJ2-5, with 11 bases lining up with TRBD1. There are 15 residues in the CDR3. Germline loops: CDR1 MNHNY, CDR2 SVGAGI (reference sequence). As DNA, the CDR3 is TGTCCCAGCAGTCCTTGGACAGGGGGCAGGGAGACCCAGTACTTC. Its translation: CPSSPWTGGRETQYF.

As regards this clonotype: In this CDR3 the conserved last residue, phenylalanine or tryptophan, is missing, so a read error is likely. V is TRBV30 and J is TRBJ2-3; D might be TRBD2 (5 bases). V was clipped by 5 bases and J by 2 bases, with 17 bases between them. Germline CDR1 is GTSNPN and CDR2 is SVGIG (reference sequence). The CDR3 covers 15 residues. CDR3 sequence: CAWQNTRENTDTQYI. DNA of the CDR3: TGTGCCTGGCAAAACACACGGGAAAACACAGATACGCAGTATATT.

To note about this clonotype: A read error is possible here, since a much larger clone lies one base away. This sequence joins TRBV12-3 or TRBV12-4 and TRBJ1-3; D is unresolved. The CDR3 runs 13 residues. The V and J ends lost 6 bases and 6 bases respectively, with 12 bases between them. This CDR3 reads CASSLESKNTIYF. CDR3 DNA sequence: TGTGCCAGCAGCTTGGAATCGAAAAACACCATATATTTT.

A few counts support this clonotype. The rearrangement links TRBV20-1 to TRBJ1-1; perhaps TRBD1 as D (5 bases). V lost 1 base to trimming and J lost 5 bases, with 11 bases between them. This CDR3 has 13 residues. Germline V CDR1 and CDR2: DFQATT, SNEGSKA (reference sequence). CDR3 sequence reads: CSARGGTGTEAFF. The CDR3 bases are TGCAGTGCTAGAGGGGGGACTGGGACTGAAGCTTTCTTT.

As for this clonotype: The germline gene is not matched at one end of the junction; a read error may be the cause. The genes are TRBV6-5 and TRBJ2-2; a possible D gene is TRBD1 (6 bases). The CDR3 has 15 amino acids. Germline loops: CDR1 MNHEY, CDR2 SVGAGI. CDR3 sequence reads: CATRYSGANIGELFF. The CDR3 nucleotides read TGTGCCACCAGATACTCAGGGGCAAACATCGGGGAGCTGTTTTTT.

About this clonotype itself: A read error may produce the germline difference seen at one junction end. The CDR3 coding sequence is TGTGCCAGGAGTTCGACACTGCGGGGCTACACCTTC. This translates into CARSSTLRGYTF. The chain employs TRBV12-3 or TRBV12-4 and TRBJ1-2; no clear D. This CDR3 is built from 12 residues.